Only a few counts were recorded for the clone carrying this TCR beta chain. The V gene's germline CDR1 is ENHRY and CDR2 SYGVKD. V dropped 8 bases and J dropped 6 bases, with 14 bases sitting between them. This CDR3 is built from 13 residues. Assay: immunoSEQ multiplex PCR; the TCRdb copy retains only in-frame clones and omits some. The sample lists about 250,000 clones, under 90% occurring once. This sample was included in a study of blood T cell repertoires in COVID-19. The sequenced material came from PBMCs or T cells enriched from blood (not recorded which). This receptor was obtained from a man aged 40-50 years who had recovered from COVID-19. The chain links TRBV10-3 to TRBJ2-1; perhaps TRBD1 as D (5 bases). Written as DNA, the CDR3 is TGTGCCATCGGAAGGGGTCAACTCAATGAGCAGTTCTTC. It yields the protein CAIGRGQLNEQFF.